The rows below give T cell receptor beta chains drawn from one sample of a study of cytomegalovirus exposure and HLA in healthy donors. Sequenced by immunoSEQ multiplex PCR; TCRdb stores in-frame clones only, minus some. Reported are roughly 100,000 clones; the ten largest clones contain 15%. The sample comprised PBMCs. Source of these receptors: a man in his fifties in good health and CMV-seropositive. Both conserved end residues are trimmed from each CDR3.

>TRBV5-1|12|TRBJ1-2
ASSLSDRVHGYT
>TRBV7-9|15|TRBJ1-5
ASSPSGYGRNPQPQH
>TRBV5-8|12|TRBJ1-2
ASSLQSADRGYT
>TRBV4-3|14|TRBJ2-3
ASSQELRGVPDTQY
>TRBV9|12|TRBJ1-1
ASTAGQYLSEAF
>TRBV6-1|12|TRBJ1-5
ASRPWTGGQPQH
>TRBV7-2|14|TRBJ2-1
ASSLAAGVAYNEQF
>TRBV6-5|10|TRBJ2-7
ASSWTGAEQY
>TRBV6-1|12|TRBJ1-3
ATMTEVSGNTIY
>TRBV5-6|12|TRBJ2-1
ASSLLDSNRGPF
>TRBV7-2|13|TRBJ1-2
ASSLGNRGGYGYT
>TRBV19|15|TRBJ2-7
ASSSLGLAGTSGEQY
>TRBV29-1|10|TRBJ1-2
SANTGGDGYT
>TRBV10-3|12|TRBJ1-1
AISGGTGDRSAF
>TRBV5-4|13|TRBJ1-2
ASSLVGGGLYGYT
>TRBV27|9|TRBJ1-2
ASGAGYGYT
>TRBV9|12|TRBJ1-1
ASSVGLQNTEAF
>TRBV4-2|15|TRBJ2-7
ASSQELAGVSSYEQY
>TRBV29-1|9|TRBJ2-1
SVRGGNEQF
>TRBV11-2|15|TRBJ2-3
ASSLVLGGFSTDTQY
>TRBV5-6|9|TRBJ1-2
ASSLDRQAS
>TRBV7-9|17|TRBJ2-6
ASSLVYRQGLSGANVLT
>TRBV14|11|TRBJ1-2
ASSRDRFYGYT
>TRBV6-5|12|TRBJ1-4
ASSRTGINEKLF
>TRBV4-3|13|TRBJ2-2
ASSHPRLGTGELF
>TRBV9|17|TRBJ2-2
ASSLPGQGASGSTGELF
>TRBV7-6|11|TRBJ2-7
ASSQGQTYEQY
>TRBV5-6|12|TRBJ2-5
ASSLTRDQETQY
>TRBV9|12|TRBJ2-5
ASSVRGSGETQY
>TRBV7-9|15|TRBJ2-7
ASSPRRSGTSSYEQY
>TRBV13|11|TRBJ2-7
ASSPGLAYEQY
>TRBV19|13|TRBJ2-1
ASSIGAGVHNEQF
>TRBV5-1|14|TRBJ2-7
ASSLGDLGWGWEQY
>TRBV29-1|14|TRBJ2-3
SVNLSGGSSTDTQY
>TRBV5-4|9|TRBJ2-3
ASSPGDTQY
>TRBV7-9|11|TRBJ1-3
ASSRDSGNTIY
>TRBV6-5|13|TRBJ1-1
ASSYLGGQNTEAF
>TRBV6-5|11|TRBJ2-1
ASRDLGGNEQF
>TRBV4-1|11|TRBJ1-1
ASSGGWNTEAF
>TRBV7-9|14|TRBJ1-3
ASSLALLARGNTIY
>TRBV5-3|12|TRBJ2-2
ARSPDRSTGELF
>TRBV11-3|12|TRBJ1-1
ASSVGGSNTEAF
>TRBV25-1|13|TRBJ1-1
ASSADGAGNTEAF
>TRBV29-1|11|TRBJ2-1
SVERDRDNEQF
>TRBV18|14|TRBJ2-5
ASSPPGLADQETQY
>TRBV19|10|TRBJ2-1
ASSIGLREQF
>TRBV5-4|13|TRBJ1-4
ASSLANSLNEKLF
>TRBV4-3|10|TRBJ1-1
ASRQGNAEAF
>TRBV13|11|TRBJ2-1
ASSLHSRNEQF
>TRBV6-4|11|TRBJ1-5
ASSRDSNQPQH
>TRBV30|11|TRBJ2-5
AWRSLRAGTQY
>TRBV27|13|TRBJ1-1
ASLQHSGINTEAF
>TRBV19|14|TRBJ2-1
ASSAGDFRRYNEQF
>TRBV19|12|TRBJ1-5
ASTQLTGRRPQH
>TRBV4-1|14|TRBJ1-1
ASSQDRPRVSTEAF